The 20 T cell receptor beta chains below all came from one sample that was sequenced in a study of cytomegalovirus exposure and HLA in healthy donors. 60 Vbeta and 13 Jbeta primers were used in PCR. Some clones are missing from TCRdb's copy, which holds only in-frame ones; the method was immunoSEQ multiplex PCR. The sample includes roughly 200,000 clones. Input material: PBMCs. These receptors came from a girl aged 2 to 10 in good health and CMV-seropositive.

The CDR3 bases are TGTGCCAGCAGTTACTCGATAACCTCGAGAGACACTGAAGCTTTCTTT. It translates to CASSYSITSRDTEAFF. The chain links TRBV6-8 to TRBJ1-1; D not resolved. The CDR3 sequence is 16 residues long. Germline V gene sequence: CDR1 MNHGY, CDR2 SAAAGT. The ends were cut back, 0 bases at V and 3 bases at J, with 14 bases in the middle.

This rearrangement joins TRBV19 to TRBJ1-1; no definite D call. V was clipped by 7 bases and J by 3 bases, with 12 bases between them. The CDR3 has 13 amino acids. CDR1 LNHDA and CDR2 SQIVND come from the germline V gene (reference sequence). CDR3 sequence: CASNWRYDTEAFF. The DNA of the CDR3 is TGTGCCAGTAACTGGAGATATGACACTGAAGCTTTCTTT.

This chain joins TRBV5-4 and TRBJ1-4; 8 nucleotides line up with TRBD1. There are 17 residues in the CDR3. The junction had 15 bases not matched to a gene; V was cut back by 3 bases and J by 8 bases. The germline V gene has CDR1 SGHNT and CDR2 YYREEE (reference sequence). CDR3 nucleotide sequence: TGTGCCAGCAGCTCAGGGGTCAGGACAGGGCCAGGAGAAAAACTGTTTTTT. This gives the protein CASSSGVRTGPGEKLFF.

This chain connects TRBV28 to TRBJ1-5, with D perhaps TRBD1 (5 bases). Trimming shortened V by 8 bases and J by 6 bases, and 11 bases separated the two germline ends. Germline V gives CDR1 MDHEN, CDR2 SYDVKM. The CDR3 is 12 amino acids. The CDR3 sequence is CASRGVAQPQHF. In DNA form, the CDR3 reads TGTGCCAGCCGGGGGGTGGCTCAGCCCCAGCATTTT. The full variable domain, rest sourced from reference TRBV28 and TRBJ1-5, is DVKVTQSSRYLVKRTGEKVFLECVQDMDHENMFWYRQDPGLGLRLIYFSYDVKMKEKGDIPEGYSVSREKKERFSLILESASTNQTSMYLCASRGVAQPQHFGDGTRLSIL.

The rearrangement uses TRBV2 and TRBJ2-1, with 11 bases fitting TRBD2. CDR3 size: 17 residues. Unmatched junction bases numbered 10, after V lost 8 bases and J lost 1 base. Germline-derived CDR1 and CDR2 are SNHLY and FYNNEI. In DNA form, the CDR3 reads TGTGCCAGCGCTATAGGGGTAGCGGGAGGGTCCTACAATGAGCAGTTCTTC. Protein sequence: CASAIGVAGGSYNEQFF.

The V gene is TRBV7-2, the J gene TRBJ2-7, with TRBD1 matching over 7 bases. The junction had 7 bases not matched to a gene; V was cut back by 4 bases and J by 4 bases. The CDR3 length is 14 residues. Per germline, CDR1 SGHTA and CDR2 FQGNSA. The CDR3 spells CASSSGQTIYEQYF. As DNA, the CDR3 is TGTGCCAGCAGCTCGGGACAGACTATTTACGAGCAGTACTTC.

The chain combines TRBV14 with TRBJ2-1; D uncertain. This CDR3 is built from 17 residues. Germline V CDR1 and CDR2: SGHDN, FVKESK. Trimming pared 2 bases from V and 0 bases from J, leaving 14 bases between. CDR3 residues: CASSQWALTSSYNEQFF. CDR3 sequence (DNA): TGTGCCAGCAGCCAATGGGCTCTAACCAGCTCCTACAATGAGCAGTTCTTC.

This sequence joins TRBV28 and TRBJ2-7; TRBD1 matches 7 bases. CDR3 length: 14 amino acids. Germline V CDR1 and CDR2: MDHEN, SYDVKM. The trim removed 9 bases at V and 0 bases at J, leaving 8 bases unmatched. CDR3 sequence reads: CASLRQGVSYEQYF. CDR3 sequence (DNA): TGTGCCAGTTTACGACAGGGAGTCTCCTACGAGCAGTACTTC.

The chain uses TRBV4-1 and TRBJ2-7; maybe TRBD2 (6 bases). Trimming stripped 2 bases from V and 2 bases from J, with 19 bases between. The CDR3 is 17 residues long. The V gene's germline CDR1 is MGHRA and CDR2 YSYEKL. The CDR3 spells CASSQQTNPDYTYEQYF. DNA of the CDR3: TGCGCCAGCAGCCAACAAACCAACCCGGACTATACCTACGAGCAGTACTTC.

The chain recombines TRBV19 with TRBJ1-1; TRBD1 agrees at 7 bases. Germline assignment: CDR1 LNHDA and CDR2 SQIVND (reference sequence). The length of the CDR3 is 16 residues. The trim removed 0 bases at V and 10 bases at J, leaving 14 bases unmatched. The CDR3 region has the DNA TGTGCCAGTAGTATAGATGACTTCAAGGGGGCCGGAGCAGCTTTCTTT. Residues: CASSIDDFKGAGAAFF.

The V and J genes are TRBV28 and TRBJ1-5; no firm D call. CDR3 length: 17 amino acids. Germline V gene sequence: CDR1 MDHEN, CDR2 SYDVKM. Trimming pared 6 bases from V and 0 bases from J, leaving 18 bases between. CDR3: CASSYLEGPSSNQPQHF. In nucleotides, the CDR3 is TGTGCCAGCAGCTATCTCGAGGGTCCTTCTAGCAATCAGCCCCAGCATTTT.

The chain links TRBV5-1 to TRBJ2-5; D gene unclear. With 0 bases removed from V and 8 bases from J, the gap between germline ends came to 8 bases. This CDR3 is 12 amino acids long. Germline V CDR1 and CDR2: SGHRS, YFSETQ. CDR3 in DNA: TGCGCCAGCAGCTTGGAAGGAGAAACCCAGTACTTC. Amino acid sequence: CASSLEGETQYF.

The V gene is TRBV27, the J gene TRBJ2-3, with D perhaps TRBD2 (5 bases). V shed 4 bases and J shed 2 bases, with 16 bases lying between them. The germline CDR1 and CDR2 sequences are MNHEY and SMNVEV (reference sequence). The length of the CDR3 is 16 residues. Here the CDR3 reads CASSSRRSGPTDTQYF. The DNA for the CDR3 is TGTGCCAGCAGTTCCCGAAGGAGCGGACCCACAGATACGCAGTATTTT.

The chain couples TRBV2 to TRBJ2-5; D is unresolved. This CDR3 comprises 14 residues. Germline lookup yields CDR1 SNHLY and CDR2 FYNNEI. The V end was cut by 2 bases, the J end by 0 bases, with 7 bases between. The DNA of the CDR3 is TGTGCCAGCAGTGAATCGGTTTACCAAGAGACCCAGTACTTC. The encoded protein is CASSESVYQETQYF.

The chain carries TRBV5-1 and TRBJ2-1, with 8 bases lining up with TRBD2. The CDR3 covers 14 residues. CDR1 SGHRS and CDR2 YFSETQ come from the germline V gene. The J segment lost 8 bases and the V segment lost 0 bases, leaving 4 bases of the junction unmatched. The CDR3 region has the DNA TGCGCCAGCAGCTTGGCCGGGAGGGCCGATGAGCAGTTCTTC. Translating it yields CASSLAGRADEQFF.

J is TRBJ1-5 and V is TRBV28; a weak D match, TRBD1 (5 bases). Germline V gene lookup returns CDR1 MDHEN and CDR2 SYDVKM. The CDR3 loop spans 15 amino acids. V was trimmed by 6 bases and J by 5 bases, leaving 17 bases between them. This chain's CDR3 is CASRFGGTGYQPQHF. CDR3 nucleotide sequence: TGTGCCAGCAGGTTTGGAGGGACGGGATATCAGCCCCAGCATTTT.

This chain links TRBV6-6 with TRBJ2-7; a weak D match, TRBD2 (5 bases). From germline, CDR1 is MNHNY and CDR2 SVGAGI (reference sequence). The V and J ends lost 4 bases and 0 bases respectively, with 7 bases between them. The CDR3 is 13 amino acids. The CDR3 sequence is CASSLLGSYEQYF. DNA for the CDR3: TGTGCCAGCAGTTTACTAGGCTCCTACGAGCAGTACTTC.

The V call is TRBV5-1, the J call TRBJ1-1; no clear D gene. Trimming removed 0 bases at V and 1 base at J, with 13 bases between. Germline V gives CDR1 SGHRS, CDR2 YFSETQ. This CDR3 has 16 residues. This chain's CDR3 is CASSLAWETQNTEAFF. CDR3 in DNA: TGCGCCAGCAGCTTGGCCTGGGAGACTCAGAACACTGAAGCTTTCTTT.

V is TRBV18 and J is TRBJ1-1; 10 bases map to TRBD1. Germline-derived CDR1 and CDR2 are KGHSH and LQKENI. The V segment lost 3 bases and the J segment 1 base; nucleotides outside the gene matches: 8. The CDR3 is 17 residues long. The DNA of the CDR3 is TGTGCCAGCTCACCGGGGACAGGGGAGCCCCGGAACACTGAAGCTTTCTTT. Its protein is CASSPGTGEPRNTEAFF.

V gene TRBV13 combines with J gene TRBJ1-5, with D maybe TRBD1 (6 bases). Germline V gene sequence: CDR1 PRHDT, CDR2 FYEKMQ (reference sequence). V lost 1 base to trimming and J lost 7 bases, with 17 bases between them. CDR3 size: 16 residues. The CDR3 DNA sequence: TGTGCCAGCAGCTTAGCGGGGGGGCGCGGAGCCCAGCCCCAGCATTTT. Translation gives CASSLAGGRGAQPQHF.